This T cell receptor beta chain was documented in a study of human T cells and chemical hapten exposure. Broader study findings: PT1 expanded TCR numbers tracked positively with patch test score. After DPC sensitization, TCRs above 1 in 1000 frequency showed no change.

This sample's time point: patch test 1, 2 weeks after DPC sensitization. This sample's treatment: therapeutic diphenylcyclopropenone sensitization with weekly scalp DPC. This clonotype was found many times. No antigen is known for it. Library preparation tagged each individual cDNA molecule with a unique molecular identifier. One entry per CDR3 protein results from TCRdb running MiXCR on the RACE reads. This sample carries about 60,000 distinct CDR3 sequences, 9.3% of them seen once, and the ten largest clones take roughly 15%. Germline V gives CDR1 MRHNA, CDR2 SNTAGT. The CDR3 runs 16 residues. V dropped 0 bases and J dropped 4; count of bases not matched to a gene: 6.

Sequenced here: whole blood, sampled in connection with sensitization to the hapten diphenylcyclopropenone (DPC). V gene TRBV6-4 combines with J gene TRBJ2-3, with 8 positions matching TRBD2. The sequence derives from a middle-aged woman with alopecia areata. Some clones in this sample may be carry-over from other donors' samples. The CDR3 bases are TGTGCCAGCAGTGACTCGACGAGCGGGGGACCAGATACGCAGTATTTT. Translation gives CASSDSTSGGPDTQYF.